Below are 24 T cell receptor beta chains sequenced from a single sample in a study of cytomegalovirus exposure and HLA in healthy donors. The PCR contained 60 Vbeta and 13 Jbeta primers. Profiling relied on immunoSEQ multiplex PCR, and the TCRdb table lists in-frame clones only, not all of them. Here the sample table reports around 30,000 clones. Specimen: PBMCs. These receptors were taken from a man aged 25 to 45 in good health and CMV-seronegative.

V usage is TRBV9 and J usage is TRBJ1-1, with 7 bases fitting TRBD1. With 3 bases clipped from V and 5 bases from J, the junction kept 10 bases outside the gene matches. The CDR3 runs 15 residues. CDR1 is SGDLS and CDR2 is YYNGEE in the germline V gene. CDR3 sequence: CASSERQGERTEAFF. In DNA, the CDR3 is TGTGCCAGCAGCGAGCGACAGGGTGAGAGGACTGAAGCTTTCTTT. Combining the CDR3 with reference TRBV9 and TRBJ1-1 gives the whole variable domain DSGVTQTPKHLITATGQRVTLRCSPRSGDLSVYWYQQSLDQGLQFLIQYYNGEERAKGNILERFSAQQFPDLHSELNLSSLELGDSALYFCASSERQGERTEAFFGQGTRLTVV.

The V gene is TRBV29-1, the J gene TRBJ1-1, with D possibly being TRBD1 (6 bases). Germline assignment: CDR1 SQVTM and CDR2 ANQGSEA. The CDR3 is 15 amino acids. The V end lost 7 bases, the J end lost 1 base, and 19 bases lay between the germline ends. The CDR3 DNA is TGCAGCGCTCGAGACTTGGGGGCGAGGAACACTGAAGCTTTCTTT. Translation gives CSARDLGARNTEAFF.

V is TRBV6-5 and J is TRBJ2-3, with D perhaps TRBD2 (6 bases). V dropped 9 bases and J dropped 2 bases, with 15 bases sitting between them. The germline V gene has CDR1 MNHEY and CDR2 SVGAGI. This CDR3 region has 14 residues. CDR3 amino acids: CASGGWRSTDTQYF. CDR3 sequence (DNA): TGTGCCAGTGGGGGGTGGCGGTCCACAGATACGCAGTATTTT.

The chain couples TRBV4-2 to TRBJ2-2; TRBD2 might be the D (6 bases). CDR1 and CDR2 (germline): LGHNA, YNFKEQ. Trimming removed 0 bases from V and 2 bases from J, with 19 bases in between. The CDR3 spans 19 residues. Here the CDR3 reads CASSQETLGGRLNTGELFF. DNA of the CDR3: TGTGCCAGCAGCCAAGAGACCCTGGGGGGACGGCTCAACACCGGGGAGCTGTTTTTT.

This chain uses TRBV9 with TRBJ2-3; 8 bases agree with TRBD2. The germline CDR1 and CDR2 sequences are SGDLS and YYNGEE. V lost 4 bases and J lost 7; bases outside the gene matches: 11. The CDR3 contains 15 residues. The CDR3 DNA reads TGTGCCAGCAGCATCAGCGGGAGCGGTTTCAATACGCAGTATTTT. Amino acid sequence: CASSISGSGFNTQYF. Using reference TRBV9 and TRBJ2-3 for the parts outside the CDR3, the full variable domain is DSGVTQTPKHLITATGQRVTLRCSPRSGDLSVYWYQQSLDQGLQFLIQYYNGEERAKGNILERFSAQQFPDLHSELNLSSLELGDSALYFCASSISGSGFNTQYFGPGTRLTVL.

The CDR3 loop is CASSRLTVYTGELFF. The CDR3 nucleotides read TGTGCCAGCAGCCGACTGACAGTCTACACCGGGGAGCTGTTTTTT. This sequence joins TRBV7-9 and TRBJ2-2; possibly TRBD1 for D (5 bases). This CDR3 has 15 residues. The germline CDR1 and CDR2 sequences are SEHNR and FQNEAQ (reference sequence). V was trimmed by 5 bases and J by 3 bases, leaving 13 bases between them.

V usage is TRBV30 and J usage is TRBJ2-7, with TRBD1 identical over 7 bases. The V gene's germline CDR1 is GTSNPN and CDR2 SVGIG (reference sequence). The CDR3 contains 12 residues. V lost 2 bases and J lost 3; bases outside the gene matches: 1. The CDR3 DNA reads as TGTGCCTGGAGTCGACAGGGCTACGAGCAGTACTTC. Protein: CAWSRQGYEQYF.

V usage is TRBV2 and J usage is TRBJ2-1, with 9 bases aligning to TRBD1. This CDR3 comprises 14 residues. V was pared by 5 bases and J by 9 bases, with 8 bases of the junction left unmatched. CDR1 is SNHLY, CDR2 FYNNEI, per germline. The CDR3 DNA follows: TGTGCCAGCAGTCGACAGGGGGGAGGAGGTGAGCAGTTCTTC. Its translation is CASSRQGGGGEQFF.

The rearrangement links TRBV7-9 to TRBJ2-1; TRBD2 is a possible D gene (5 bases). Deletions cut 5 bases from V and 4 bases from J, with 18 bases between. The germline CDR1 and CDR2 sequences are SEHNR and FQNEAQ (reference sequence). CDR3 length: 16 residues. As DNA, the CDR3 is TGTGCCAGCAGCCTTAGTAGGACTGAACCTTACAATGAGCAGTTCTTC. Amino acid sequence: CASSLSRTEPYNEQFF.

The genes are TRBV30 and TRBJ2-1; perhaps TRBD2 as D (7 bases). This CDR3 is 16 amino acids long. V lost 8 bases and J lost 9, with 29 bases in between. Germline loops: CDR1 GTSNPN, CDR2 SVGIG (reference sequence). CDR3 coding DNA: TGTGCCGGGACAACGGCTCAGACTAGCATCCCCGGTGAGCAGTTCTTC. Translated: CAGTTAQTSIPGEQFF.

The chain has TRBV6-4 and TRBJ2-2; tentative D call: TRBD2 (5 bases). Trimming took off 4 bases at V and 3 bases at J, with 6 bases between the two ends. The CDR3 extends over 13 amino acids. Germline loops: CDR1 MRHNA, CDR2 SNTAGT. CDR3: CASSVGDTGELFF. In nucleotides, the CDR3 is TGTGCCAGCAGTGTCGGGGACACCGGGGAGCTGTTTTTT.

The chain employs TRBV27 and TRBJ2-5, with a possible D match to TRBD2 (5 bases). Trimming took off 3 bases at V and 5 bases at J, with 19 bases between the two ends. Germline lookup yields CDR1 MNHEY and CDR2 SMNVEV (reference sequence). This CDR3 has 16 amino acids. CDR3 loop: CASSFKLTRAVETQYF. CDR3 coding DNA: TGTGCCAGCAGTTTTAAATTAACGCGGGCGGTGGAGACCCAGTACTTC.

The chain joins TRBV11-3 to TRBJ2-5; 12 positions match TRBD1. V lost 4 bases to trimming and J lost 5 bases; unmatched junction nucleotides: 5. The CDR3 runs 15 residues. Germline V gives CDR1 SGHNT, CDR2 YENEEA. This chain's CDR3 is CASSSGTGGDETQYF. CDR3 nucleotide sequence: TGTGCCAGCAGCTCCGGGACAGGGGGCGATGAGACCCAGTACTTC.

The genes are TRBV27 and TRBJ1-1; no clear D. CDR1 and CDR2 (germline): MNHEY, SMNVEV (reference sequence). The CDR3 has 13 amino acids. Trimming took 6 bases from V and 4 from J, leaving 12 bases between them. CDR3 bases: TGTGCCAGCAGCCAAGGACTAATCACTGAAGCTTTCTTT. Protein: CASSQGLITEAFF.

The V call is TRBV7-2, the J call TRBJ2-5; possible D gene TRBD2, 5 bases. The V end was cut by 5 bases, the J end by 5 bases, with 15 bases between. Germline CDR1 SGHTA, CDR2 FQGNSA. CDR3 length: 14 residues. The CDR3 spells CASSLRRTGETQYF. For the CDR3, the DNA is TGTGCCAGCAGCCTCCGACGGACTGGGGAGACCCAGTACTTC.

The CDR3 protein is CAWSTYQETQYF. In nucleotides, the CDR3 is TGTGCCTGGAGTACTTACCAAGAGACCCAGTACTTC. The chain joins TRBV30 to TRBJ2-5; D is undetermined. V was cut by 2 bases and J by 0 bases, with 4 bases left in between. The CDR3 contains 12 residues. Germline V CDR1 and CDR2: GTSNPN, SVGIG (reference sequence).

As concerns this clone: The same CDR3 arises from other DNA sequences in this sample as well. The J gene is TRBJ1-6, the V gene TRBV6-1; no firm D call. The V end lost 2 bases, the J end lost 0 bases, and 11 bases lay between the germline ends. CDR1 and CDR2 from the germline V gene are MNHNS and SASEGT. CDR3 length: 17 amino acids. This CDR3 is CASSEQLSSSYNSPLHF. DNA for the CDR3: TGTGCCAGCAGTGAACAGTTATCTAGCTCCTATAATTCACCCCTCCACTTT.

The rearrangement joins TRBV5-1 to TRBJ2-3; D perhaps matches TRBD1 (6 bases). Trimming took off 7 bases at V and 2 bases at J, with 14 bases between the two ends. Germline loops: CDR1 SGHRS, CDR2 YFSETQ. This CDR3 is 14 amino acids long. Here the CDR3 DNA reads TGCGCCAGCGGCCAGGGGACGCTCACAGATACGCAGTATTTT. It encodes CASGQGTLTDTQYF. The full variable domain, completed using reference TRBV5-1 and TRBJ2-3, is KAGVTQTPRYLIKTRGQQVTLSCSPISGHRSVSWYQQTPGQGLQFLFEYFSETQRNKGNFPGRFSGRQFSNSRSEMNVSTLELGDSALYLCASGQGTLTDTQYFGPGTRLTVL.

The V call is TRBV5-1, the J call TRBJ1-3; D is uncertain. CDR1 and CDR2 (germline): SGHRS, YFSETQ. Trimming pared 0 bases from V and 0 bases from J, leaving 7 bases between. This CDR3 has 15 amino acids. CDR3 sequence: CASSLDGYSGNTIYF. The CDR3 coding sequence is TGCGCCAGCAGCTTGGACGGGTACTCTGGAAACACCATATATTTT.

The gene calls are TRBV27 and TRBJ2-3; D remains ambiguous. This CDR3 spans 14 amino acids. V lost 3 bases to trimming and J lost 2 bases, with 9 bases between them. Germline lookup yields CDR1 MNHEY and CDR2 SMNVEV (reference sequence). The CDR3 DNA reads TGTGCCAGCAGTTTCGTGCGGCACACAGATACGCAGTATTTT. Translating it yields CASSFVRHTDTQYF.

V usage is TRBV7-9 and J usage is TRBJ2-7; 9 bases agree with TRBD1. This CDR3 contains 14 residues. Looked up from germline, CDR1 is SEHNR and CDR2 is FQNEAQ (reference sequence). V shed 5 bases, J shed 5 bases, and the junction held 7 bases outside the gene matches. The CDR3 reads CASSIGTGIDEQYF. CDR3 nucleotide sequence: TGTGCCAGCAGCATCGGGACAGGGATCGACGAGCAGTACTTC.

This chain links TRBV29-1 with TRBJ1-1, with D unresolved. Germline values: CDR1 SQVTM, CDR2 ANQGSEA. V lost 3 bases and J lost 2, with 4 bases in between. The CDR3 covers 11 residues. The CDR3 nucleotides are TGCAGCGTTGAGGGCAACACTGAAGCTTTCTTT. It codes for CSVEGNTEAFF.

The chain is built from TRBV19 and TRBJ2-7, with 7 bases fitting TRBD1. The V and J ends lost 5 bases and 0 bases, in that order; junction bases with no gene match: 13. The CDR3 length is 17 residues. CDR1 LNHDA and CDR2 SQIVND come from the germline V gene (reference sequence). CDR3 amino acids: CASSPGTAPLSSYEQYF. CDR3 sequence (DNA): TGTGCCAGTAGTCCCGGGACAGCCCCTTTAAGCTCCTACGAGCAGTACTTC.

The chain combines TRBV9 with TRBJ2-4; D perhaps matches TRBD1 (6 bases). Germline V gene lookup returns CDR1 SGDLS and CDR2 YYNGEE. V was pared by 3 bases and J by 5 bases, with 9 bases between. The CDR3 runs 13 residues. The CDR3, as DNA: TGTGCCAGCAGCGCGGGACAACAAAACATTCAGTACTTC. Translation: CASSAGQQNIQYF.